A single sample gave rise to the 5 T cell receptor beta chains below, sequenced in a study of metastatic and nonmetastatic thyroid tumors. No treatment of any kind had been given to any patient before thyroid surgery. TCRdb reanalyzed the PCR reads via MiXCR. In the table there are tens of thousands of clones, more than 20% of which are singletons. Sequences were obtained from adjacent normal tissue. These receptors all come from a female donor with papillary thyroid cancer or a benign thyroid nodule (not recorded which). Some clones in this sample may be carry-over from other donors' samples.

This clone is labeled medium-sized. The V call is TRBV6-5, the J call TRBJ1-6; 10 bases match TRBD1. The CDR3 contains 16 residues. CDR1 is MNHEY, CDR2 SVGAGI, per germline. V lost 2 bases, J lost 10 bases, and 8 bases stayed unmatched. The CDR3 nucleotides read TGTGCCAGCAGTTACGGGGACAGGGGTTCTGGATCACCCCTCCACTTT. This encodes CASSYGDRGSGSPLHF.

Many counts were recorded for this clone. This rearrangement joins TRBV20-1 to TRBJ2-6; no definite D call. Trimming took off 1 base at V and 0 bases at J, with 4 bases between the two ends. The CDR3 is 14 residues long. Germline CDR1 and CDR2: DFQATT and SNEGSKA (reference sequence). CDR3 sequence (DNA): TGCAGTGCTAGAGGGGACTCTGGGGCCAACGTCCTGACTTTC. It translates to CSARGDSGANVLTF.

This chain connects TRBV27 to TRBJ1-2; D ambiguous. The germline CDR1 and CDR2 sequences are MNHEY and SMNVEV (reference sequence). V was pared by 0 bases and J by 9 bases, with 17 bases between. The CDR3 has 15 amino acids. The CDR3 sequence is CASSLSYSPERCYTF. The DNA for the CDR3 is TGTGCCAGCAGTTTATCCTACAGCCCAGAGAGGTGCTACACCTTC.

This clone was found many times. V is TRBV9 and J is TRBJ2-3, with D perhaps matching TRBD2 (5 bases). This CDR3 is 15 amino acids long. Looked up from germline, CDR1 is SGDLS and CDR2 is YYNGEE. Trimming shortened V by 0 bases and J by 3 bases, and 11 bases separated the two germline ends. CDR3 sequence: CASSVDEGETDTQYF. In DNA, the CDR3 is TGTGCCAGCAGCGTAGATGAGGGAGAGACAGATACGCAGTATTTT. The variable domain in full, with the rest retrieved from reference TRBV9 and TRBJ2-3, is DSGVTQTPKHLITATGQRVTLRCSPRSGDLSVYWYQQSLDQGLQFLIQYYNGEERAKGNILERFSAQQFPDLHSELNLSSLELGDSALYFCASSVDEGETDTQYFGPGTRLTVL.

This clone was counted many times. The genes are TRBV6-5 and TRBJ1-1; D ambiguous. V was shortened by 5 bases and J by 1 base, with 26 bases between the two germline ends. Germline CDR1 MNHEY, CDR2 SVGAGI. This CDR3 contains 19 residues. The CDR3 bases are TGTGCCAGCAGTCTCCCTTCTGGCAGACAAGTACCCGGGAACACTGAAGCTTTCTTT. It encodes CASSLPSGRQVPGNTEAFF.